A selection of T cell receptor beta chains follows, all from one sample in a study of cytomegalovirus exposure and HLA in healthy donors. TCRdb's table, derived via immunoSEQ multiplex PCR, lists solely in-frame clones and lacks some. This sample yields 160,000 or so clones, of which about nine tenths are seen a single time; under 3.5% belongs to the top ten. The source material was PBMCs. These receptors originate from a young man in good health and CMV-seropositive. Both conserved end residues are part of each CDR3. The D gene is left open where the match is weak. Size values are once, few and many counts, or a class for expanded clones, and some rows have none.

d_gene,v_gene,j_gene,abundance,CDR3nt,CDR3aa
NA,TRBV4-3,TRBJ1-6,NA,TGCGCCAGCAGCCAAGCCCTCAGCTCCTATAATTCACCCCTCCACTTT,CASSQALSSYNSPLHF
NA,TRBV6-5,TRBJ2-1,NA,TGTGCCAGCAGATCTAGACCCTCGGATGAGCAGTTCTTC,CASRSRPSDEQFF
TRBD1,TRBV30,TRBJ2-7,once,TGTGCCTGGACAGGGGGAGACTACGAGCAGTACTTC,CAWTGGDYEQYF
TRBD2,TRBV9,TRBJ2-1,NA,TGTGCCAGCAGCAATAGCGGGGAGACGTTCTTC,CASSNSGETFF
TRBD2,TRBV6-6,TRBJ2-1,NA,TGTGCCAGCACTCGGGGAGGAATAGCGGGGGATGAGCAGTTCTTC,CASTRGGIAGDEQFF
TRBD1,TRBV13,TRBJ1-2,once,TGTGCCAGCAGCACACCTCCGGGACAGGGGGACTATGGCTACACCTTC,CASSTPPGQGDYGYTF
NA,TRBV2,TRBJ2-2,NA,TGTGCCAGCAGTAGGGGCCGGGTTGGGCTGTTTTTT,CASSRGRVGLFF
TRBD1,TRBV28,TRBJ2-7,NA,TGTGCCAGCAGTTGGGACAGCTCCTACGAGCAGTACTTC,CASSWDSSYEQYF
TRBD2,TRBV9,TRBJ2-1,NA,TGTGCCAGCAGCCCAATGGGACTAGCGGCCTACAATGAGCAGTTCTTC,CASSPMGLAAYNEQFF
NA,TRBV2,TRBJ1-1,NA,TGTGCCAGCAGTGGACAGATGAACACTGAAGCTTTCTTT,CASSGQMNTEAFF
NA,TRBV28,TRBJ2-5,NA,TGTGCCAGCGGGCGAGGGGGTACGGAGACCCAGTACTTC,CASGRGGTETQYF
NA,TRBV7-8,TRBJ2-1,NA,TGTGCCAGCAGCCTTTGGACAGAATACAATGAGCAGTTCTTC,CASSLWTEYNEQFF
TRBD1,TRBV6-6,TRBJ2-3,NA,TGTGCCAGCAGCGTCCTCGGACAGGGATTATCAGATACGCAGTATTTT,CASSVLGQGLSDTQYF
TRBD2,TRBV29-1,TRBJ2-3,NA,TGCAGCGTTTCTAGCGGGGGGCGGGGAGATACGCAGTATTTT,CSVSSGGRGDTQYF
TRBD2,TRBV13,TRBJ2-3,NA,TGTGCCAGCAGCTCCGACCTGACTAGCGATTTAGGAGATACGCAGTATTTT,CASSSDLTSDLGDTQYF
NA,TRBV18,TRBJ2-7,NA,TGTGCCAGCTCACCACCGCAAAGCACAGGGGAGCAGTACTTC,CASSPPQSTGEQYF
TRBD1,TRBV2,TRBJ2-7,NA,TGTGCCAGCAGTGGGGGGCGGGACAGGATGATATACGAGCAGTACTTC,CASSGGRDRMIYEQYF
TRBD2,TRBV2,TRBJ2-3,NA,TGTGCCAGCAGTGGGGTTGGGACTAGCAGCACAGATACGCAGTATTTT,CASSGVGTSSTDTQYF
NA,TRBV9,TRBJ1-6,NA,TGTGCCAGCAGCGTAGCTCATAGCTCCTATAATTCACCCCTCCACTTT,CASSVAHSSYNSPLHF
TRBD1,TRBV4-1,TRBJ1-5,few,TGCGCCAGCAGCCAAGACCAGGGGGCCGATCAGCCCCAGCATTTT,CASSQDQGADQPQHF
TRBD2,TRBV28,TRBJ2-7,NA,TGTGCCAGCAGGAGACTAGCGGGAGGCCCTGGGGAGCAGTACTTC,CASRRLAGGPGEQYF
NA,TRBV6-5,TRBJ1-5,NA,TGTGCCAGCAGTACAAATCAGCCCCAGCATTTT,CASSTNQPQHF
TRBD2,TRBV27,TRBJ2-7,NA,TGTGCCAGCAGTCCCCAGTCCGCGGGAGTACCCTACGAGCAGTACTTC,CASSPQSAGVPYEQYF
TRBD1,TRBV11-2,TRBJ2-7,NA,TGTGCCAGCAGGAACCCGGGACAGTCTATAAACGAGCAGTACTTC,CASRNPGQSINEQYF
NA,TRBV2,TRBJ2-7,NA,TGTGCCAGCAGTCAGACTCGACCGACCTACGAGCAGTACTTC,CASSQTRPTYEQYF
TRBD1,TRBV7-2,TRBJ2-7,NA,TGTGCCAGCAGCCCCAGGACAGGGGGCTACGAGCAGTACTTC,CASSPRTGGYEQYF
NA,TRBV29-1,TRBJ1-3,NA,TGCAGCGTTACGGAGGGCGGAGGATTCTCGGGAAACACCATATATTTT,CSVTEGGGFSGNTIYF
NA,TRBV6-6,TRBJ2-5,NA,TGTGCCAGCAGCCGGGGACTGGAAGAGACCCAGTACTTC,CASSRGLEETQYF
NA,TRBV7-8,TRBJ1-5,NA,TGTGCCAGCAGCCCGACAGGTACCTATAGCAATCAGCCCCAGCATTTT,CASSPTGTYSNQPQHF
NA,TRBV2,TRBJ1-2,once,TGTGCCGTACAGGACAGCAATGGCTACACCTTC,CAVQDSNGYTF
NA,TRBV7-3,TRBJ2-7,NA,TGTGCCAGCAGCATGTTTGGAGGATCCTACGAGCAGTACTTC,CASSMFGGSYEQYF
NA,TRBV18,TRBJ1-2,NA,TGTGCCAGCTCCCCTATCGGGACTGGCGGAAACTATGGCTACACCTTC,CASSPIGTGGNYGYTF
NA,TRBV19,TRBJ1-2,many,TGTGCCAGTAGTATGGGACTTTCTGGGGATGGCTACACCTTC,CASSMGLSGDGYTF
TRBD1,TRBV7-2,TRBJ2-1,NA,TGTGCCAGCAGCTCGGCAGGGGGTGTGAATGAGCAGTTCTTC,CASSSAGGVNEQFF
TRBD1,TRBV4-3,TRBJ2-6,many,TGCGCCAGCAGCGCGCTGGGACAGGGCGAGTCTGGGGCCAACGTCCTGACTTTC,CASSALGQGESGANVLTF
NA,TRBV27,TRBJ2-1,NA,TGTGCCAGCAGTTTAGGCCACAAGCAGTTCTTC,CASSLGHKQFF
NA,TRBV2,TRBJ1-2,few,TGTGCCAGCAGTTCCCAGGGAGGGTATGGCTACACCTTC,CASSSQGGYGYTF
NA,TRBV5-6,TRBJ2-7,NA,TGTGCCAGCAGCTGGGGGGCGGGGGATTTCTACGAGCAGTACTTC,CASSWGAGDFYEQYF
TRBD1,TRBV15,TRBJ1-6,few,TGTGCCACCAGTCAAGGACAGGGTGGTTCACCCCTCCACTTT,CATSQGQGGSPLHF
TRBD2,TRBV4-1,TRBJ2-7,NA,TGCGCCAGCAGCCAAGCGTCGGGGGGCGAGCAGTACTTC,CASSQASGGEQYF
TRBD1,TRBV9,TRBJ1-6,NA,TGTGCCAGCAGCCCCCGGACAGGGGCGAAGAATTCACCCCTCCACTTT,CASSPRTGAKNSPLHF